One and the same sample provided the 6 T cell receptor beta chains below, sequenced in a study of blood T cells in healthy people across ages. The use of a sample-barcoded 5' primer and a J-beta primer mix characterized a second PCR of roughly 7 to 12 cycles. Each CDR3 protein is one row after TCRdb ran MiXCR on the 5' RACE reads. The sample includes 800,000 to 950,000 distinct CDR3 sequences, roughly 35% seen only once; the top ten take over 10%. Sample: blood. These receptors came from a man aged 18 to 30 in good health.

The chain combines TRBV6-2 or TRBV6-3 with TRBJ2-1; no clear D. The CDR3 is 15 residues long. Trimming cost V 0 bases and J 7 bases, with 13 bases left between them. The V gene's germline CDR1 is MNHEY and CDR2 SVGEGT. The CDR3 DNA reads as TGTGCCAGCAGTTACTCAAGGGCTATGGAAAATGAGCAGTTCTTC. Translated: CASSYSRAMENEQFF.

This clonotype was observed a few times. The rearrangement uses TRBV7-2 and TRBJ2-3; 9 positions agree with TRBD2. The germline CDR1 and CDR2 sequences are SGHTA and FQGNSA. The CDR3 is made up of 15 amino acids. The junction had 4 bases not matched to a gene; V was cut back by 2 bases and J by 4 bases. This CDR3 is CASSLSPSGADTQYF. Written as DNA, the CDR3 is TGTGCCAGCAGCTTATCTCCTAGCGGGGCAGATACGCAGTATTTT.

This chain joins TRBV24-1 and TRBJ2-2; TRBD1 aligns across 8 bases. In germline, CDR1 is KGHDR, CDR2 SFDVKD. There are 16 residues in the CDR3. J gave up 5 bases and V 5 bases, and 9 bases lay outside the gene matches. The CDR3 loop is CATSADRGYGTGELFF. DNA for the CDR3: TGTGCCACCAGTGCCGACAGGGGTTACGGGACCGGGGAGCTGTTTTTT.

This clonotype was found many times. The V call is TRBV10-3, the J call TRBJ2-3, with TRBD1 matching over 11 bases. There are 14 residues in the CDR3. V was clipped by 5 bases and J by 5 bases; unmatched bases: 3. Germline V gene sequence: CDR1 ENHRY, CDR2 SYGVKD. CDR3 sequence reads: CAISLDRGRDTQYF. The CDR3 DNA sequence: TGTGCCATCAGTCTGGACAGGGGGCGAGATACGCAGTATTTT.

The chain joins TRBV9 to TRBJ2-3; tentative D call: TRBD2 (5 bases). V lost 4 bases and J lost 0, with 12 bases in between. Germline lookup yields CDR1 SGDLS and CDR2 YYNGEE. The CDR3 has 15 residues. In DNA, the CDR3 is TGTGCCAGCAGCCCGGATGGACTCAGCACAGATACGCAGTATTTT. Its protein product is CASSPDGLSTDTQYF.

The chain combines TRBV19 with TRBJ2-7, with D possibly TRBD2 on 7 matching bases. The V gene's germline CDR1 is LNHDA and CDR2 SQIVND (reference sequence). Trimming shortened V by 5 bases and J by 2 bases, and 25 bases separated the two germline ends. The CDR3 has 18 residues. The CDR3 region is CASSVGTGGSNFPYEQYF. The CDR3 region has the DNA TGTGCCAGTAGTGTCGGGACGGGGGGCTCGAATTTCCCCTACGAGCAGTACTTC.